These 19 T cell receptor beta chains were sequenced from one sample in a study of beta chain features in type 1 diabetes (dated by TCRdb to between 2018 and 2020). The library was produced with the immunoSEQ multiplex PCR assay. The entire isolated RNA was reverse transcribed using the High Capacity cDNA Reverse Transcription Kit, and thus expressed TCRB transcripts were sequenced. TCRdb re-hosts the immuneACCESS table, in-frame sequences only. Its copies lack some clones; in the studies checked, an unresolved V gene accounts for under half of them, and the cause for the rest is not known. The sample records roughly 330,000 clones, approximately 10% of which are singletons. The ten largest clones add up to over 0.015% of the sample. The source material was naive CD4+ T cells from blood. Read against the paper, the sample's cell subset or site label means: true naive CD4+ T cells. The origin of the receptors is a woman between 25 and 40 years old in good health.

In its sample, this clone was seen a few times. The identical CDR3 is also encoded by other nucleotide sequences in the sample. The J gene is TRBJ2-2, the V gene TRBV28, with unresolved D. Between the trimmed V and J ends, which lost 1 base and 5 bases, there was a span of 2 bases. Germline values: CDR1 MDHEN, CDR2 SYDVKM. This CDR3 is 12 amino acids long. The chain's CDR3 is CASSLSTGELFF. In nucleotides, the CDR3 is TGTGCCAGCAGTTTATCTACCGGGGAGCTGTTTTTT.

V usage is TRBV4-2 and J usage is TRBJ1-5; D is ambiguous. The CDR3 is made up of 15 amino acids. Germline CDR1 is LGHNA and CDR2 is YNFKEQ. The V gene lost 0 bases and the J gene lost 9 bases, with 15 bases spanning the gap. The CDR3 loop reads CASSQERDMSRPQHF. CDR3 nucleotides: TGTGCCAGCAGCCAAGAGCGAGACATGAGTCGGCCCCAGCATTTT.

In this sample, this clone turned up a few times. The CDR3 coding sequence is TGCAGTGCTAGTTCGAGCGACGAGCAGTACTTC. Residues: CSASSSDEQYF. The chain links TRBV20-1 to TRBJ2-7; D gene unclear. Trimming removed 3 bases from V and 5 bases from J, with 8 bases in between. The V gene's germline CDR1 is DFQATT and CDR2 SNEGSKA (reference sequence). This CDR3 has 11 amino acids.

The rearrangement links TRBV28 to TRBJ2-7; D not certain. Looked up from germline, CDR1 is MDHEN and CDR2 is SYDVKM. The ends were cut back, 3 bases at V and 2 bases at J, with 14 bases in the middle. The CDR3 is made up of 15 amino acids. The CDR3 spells CASSFGSAKTYEQYF. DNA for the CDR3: TGTGCCAGCAGTTTCGGGTCAGCGAAAACCTACGAGCAGTACTTC.

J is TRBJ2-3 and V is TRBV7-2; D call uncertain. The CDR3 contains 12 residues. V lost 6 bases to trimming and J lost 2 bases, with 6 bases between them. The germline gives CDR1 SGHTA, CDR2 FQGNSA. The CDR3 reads CASRIITDTQYF. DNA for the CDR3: TGTGCCAGCAGAATTATCACAGATACGCAGTATTTT.

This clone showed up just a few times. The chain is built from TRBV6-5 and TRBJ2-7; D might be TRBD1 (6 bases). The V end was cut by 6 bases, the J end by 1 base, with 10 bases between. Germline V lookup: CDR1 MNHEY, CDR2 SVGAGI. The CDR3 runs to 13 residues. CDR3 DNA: TGTGCCAGCAGCCGGGACACATCCTACGAGCAGTACTTC. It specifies CASSRDTSYEQYF.

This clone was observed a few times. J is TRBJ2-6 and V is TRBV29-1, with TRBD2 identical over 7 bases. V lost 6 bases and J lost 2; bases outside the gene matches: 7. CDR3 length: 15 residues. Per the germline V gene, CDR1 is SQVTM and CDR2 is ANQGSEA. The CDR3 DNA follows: TGCAGCGTCGGTGGGAGGGGCGCTGGGGCCAACGTCCTGACTTTC. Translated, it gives CSVGGRGAGANVLTF.

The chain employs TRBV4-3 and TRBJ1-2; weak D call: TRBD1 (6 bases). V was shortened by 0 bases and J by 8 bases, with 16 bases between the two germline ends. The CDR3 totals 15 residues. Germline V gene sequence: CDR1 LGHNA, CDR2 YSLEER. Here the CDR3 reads CASSQDTGPFWGYTF. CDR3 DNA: TGCGCCAGCAGCCAAGACACAGGGCCATTTTGGGGCTACACCTTC.

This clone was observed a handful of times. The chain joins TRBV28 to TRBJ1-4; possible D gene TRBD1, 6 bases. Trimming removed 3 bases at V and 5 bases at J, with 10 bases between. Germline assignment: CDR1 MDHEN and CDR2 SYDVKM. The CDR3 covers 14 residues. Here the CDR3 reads CASSFGTPNEKLFF. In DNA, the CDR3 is TGTGCCAGCAGTTTTGGGACACCGAATGAAAAACTGTTTTTT.

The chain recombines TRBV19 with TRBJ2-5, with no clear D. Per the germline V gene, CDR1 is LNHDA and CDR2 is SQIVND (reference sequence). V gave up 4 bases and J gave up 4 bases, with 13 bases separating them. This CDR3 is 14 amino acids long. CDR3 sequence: CASSTGLGAETQYF. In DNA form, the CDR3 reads TGTGCCAGTAGTACGGGTTTGGGTGCAGAGACCCAGTACTTC.

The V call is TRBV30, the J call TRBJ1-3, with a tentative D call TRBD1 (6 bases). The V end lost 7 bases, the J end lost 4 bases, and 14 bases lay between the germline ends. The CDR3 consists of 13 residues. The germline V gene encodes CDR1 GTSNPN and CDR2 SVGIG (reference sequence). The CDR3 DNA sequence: TGTGCCTCAACACAGGGAATCGGAAACACCATATATTTT. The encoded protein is CASTQGIGNTIYF.

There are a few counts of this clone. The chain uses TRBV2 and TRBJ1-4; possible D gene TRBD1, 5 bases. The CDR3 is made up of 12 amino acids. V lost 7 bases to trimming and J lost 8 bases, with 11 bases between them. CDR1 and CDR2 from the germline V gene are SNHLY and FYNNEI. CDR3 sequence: CASNFQGEKLFF. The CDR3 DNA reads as TGTGCCAGCAATTTCCAGGGAGAAAAACTGTTTTTT.

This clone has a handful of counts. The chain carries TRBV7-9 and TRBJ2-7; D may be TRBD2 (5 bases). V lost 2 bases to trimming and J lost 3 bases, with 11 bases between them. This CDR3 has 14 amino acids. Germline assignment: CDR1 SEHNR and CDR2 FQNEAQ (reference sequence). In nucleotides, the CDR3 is TGTGCCAGCAGCTTATTGGACTCCTACTACGAGCAGTACTTC. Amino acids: CASSLLDSYYEQYF.

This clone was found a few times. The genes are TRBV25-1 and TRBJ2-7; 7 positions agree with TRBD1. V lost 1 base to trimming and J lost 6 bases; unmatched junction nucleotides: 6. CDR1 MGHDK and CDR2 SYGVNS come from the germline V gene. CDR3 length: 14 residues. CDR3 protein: CASSESRGIPEQYF. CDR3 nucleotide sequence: TGTGCCAGCAGTGAATCCAGGGGGATACCCGAGCAGTACTTC.

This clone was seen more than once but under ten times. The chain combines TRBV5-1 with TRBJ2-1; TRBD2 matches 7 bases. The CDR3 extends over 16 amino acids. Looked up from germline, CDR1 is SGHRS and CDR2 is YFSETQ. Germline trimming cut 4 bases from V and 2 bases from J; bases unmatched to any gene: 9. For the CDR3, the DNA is TGCGCCAGCAGCATAACTAGCGCGTCCACCTACAATGAGCAGTTCTTC. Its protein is CASSITSASTYNEQFF.

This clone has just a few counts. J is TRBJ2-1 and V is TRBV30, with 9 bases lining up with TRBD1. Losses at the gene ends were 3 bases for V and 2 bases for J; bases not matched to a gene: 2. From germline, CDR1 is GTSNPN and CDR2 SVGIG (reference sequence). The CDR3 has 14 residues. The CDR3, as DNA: TGTGCCTGGAGGGGACAGGGACCCTACAATGAGCAGTTCTTC. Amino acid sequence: CAWRGQGPYNEQFF.

The DNA of the CDR3 is TGTGCCAGCAGTACCACCAGCGGTCCCGACGAGCAGTACTTC. Its translation is CASSTTSGPDEQYF. The gene calls are TRBV7-3 and TRBJ2-7, with D perhaps TRBD2 (5 bases). The V and J ends lost 6 bases and 5 bases respectively, with 17 bases between them. The CDR3 sequence is 14 residues long. CDR1 SGHTA and CDR2 FQGTGA come from the germline V gene.

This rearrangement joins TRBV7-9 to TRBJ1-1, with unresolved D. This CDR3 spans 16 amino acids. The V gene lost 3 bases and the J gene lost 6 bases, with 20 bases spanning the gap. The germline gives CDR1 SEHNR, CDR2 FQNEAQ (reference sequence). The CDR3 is CASSFWFGGRAAEAFF. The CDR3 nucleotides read TGTGCCAGCAGCTTTTGGTTTGGCGGGAGGGCAGCTGAAGCTTTCTTT.

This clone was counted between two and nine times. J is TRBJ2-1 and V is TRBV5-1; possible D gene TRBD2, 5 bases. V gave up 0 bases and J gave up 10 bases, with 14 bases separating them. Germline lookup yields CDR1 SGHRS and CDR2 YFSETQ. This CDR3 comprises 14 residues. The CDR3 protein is CASSLAGNELEQFF. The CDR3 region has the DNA TGCGCCAGCAGCTTGGCGGGGAACGAACTAGAGCAGTTCTTC.